These 5 T cell receptor beta chains were sequenced from one sample in a study of T-cell reconstitution after alpha-beta-depleted transplantation in children. A TCRbeta library incorporating unique molecular identifiers was prepared. Via MiXCR, TCRdb re-called the PCR reads, giving one row per CDR3 protein. This table holds more than 250,000 distinct CDR3 sequences, about 10% found once. The material sequenced was PBMCs from the stem cell graft donor, taken from the stem cell graft. The receptors were sampled from a human donor who donated a stem cell graft to a child with SCID.

The chain carries TRBV6-1 and TRBJ2-3; perhaps TRBD2 as D (7 bases). Looked up from germline, CDR1 is MNHNS and CDR2 is SASEGT. The V gene lost 5 bases and the J gene lost 3 bases, with 12 bases spanning the gap. The CDR3 has 14 amino acids. The CDR3 DNA sequence: TGTGCCAGCAGTCCCAGGGGAGGGACAGATACGCAGTATTTT. It codes for CASSPRGGTDTQYF.

This clonotype was detected only a few times. The chain combines TRBV11-2 with TRBJ2-1, with TRBD1 matching 10 bases. Germline V CDR1 and CDR2: SGHAT, FQNNGV. After removal of 4 bases from V and 9 bases from J, the junction contained 12 bases not matched to a gene. The CDR3 is 16 amino acids. The CDR3 DNA reads as TGTGCCAGCAGCTCCTGGGGACAGGGGATAGGCGGTGAGCAGTTCTTC. It yields the protein CASSSWGQGIGGEQFF. Full variable domain (rest looked up from reference TRBV11-2 and TRBJ2-1): EAGVAQSPRYKIIEKRQSVAFWCNPISGHATLYWYQQILGQGPKLLIQFQNNGVVDDSQLPKDRFSAERLKGVDSTLKIQPAKLEDSAVYLCASSSWGQGIGGEQFFGPGTRLTVL.

The rearrangement joins TRBV7-2 to TRBJ1-1; 10 bases agree with TRBD1. This CDR3 comprises 14 residues. Germline trimming cut 3 bases from V and 7 bases from J; bases unmatched to any gene: 5. Germline V gene lookup returns CDR1 SGHTA and CDR2 FQGNSA. DNA for the CDR3: TGTGCCAGCAGCTTCGACAGGGGGCGAAGTGAAGCTTTCTTT. It translates to CASSFDRGRSEAFF.

This clonotype was seen a handful of times. V is TRBV7-2 and J is TRBJ2-3; 9 bases align to TRBD1. The V and J ends lost 4 bases and 6 bases, in that order; junction bases with no gene match: 5. Germline CDR1 and CDR2: SGHTA and FQGNSA. This CDR3 comprises 14 residues. The CDR3: CASSSGTGFDTQYF. CDR3 DNA sequence: TGTGCCAGCAGCTCCGGGACAGGGTTTGATACGCAGTATTTT.

In its sample, this clonotype was seen a few times. The V and J genes are TRBV12-3 or TRBV12-4 and TRBJ1-5; tentatively, D is TRBD1 (5 bases). CDR3 length equals 14 residues. V lost 1 base and J lost 2, with 6 bases in between. CDR3 DNA: TGTGCCAGCAGTTTAGAACAGGGCAATCAGCCCCAGCATTTT. It encodes CASSLEQGNQPQHF.